The 20 T cell receptor beta chains below come from one sample, sequenced in a study of cytomegalovirus exposure and HLA in healthy donors. The table came from immunoSEQ multiplex PCR; TCRdb's copy has only in-frame clones and leaves some out. The profile shows around 180,000 clones, about 80% of them singletons. Sequenced sample: PBMCs. These receptors were taken from a young man in good health and CMV-seropositive.

The chain carries TRBV2 and TRBJ1-2, with TRBD1 identical over 10 bases. CDR1 is SNHLY, CDR2 FYNNEI, per germline. The CDR3 contains 14 residues. V lost 5 bases, J lost 8 bases, and 8 bases stayed unmatched. The CDR3 nucleotides read TGTGCCAGCAGTCCGGGACAGGGGTTCGGCGGCTACACCTTC. The encoded protein is CASSPGQGFGGYTF. Combining the CDR3 with reference TRBV2 and TRBJ1-2 gives the whole variable domain EPEVTQTPSHQVTQMGQEVILRCVPISNHLYFYWYRQILGQKVEFLVSFYNNEISEKSEIFDDQFSVERPDGSNFTLKIRSTKLEDSAMYFCASSPGQGFGGYTFGSGTRLTVV.

This clone was seen more than once but under ten times. The chain combines TRBV7-3 with TRBJ2-2; D unresolved. Germline-derived CDR1 and CDR2 are SGHTA and FQGTGA. The CDR3 has 14 residues. V was cut by 5 bases and J by 7 bases, with 14 bases left in between. CDR3 residues: CASSTTSSIGELFF. In DNA, the CDR3 is TGTGCCAGCAGCACTACCAGTAGCATCGGGGAGCTGTTTTTT.

V gene TRBV6-1 combines with J gene TRBJ2-7; 11 bases are shared with TRBD1. With V trimmed by 6 bases and J by 5 bases, 6 bases remained unmatched. Germline V gene sequence: CDR1 MNHNS, CDR2 SASEGT. CDR3 size: 14 residues. This CDR3 is CASRLGQGADEQYF. DNA for the CDR3: TGTGCCAGCAGACTCGGACAGGGGGCGGACGAGCAGTACTTC.

The chain uses TRBV27 and TRBJ2-1, with 8 nucleotides matching TRBD2. V dropped 3 bases and J dropped 10; count of bases not matched to a gene: 11. Germline CDR1 and CDR2: MNHEY and SMNVEV (reference sequence). CDR3 length: 15 amino acids. The CDR3, as DNA: TGTGCCAGCAGTTTCCCCCAGGGCGGGGGGTGGGAGCAGTTCTTC. It is translated as CASSFPQGGGWEQFF.

The chain joins TRBV2 to TRBJ1-3; D not certain. CDR1 is SNHLY and CDR2 is FYNNEI in the germline V gene. The CDR3 has 14 residues. Trimming stripped 3 bases from V and 0 bases from J, with 6 bases between. The DNA of the CDR3 is TGTGCCAGCAGTGACACTTACTCTGGAAACACCATATATTTT. Translated, it gives CASSDTYSGNTIYF.

The J gene is TRBJ2-5, the V gene TRBV28; weak D call: TRBD2 (5 bases). Germline assignment: CDR1 MDHEN and CDR2 SYDVKM. The V and J ends lost 6 bases and 1 base respectively, with 12 bases between them. CDR3 size: 14 residues. CDR3 bases: TGTGCCAGCAGCTTGAAGCGGTCCCAAGAGACCCAGTACTTC. It translates to CASSLKRSQETQYF.

This clone came up once. The genes are TRBV2 and TRBJ1-1; perhaps TRBD1 as D (5 bases). Trimming shortened V by 6 bases and J by 3 bases, and 20 bases separated the two germline ends. Germline CDR1 SNHLY, CDR2 FYNNEI. This CDR3 has 16 amino acids. The CDR3: CASRVSDSPRDTEAFF. CDR3 in DNA: TGTGCCAGCAGAGTGAGTGACAGCCCTAGGGACACTGAAGCTTTCTTT.

The chain has TRBV15 and TRBJ1-4; D possibly corresponds to TRBD1 (5 bases). Trimming stripped 3 bases from V and 4 bases from J, with 12 bases between. This CDR3 region has 15 residues. The V gene's germline CDR1 is LNHNV and CDR2 YYDKDF (reference sequence). The CDR3 loop reads CATSREGSFNEKLFF. The CDR3, as DNA: TGTGCCACCAGCAGGGAGGGGTCCTTTAATGAAAAACTGTTTTTT.

The J gene is TRBJ2-1, the V gene TRBV6-6, with D possibly matching TRBD1 (5 bases). CDR3 length equals 15 residues. The germline CDR1 and CDR2 sequences are MNHNY and SVGAGI (reference sequence). The ends were cut back, 6 bases at V and 0 bases at J, with 12 bases in the middle. The CDR3 loop is CASRTQESSYNEQFF. As DNA, the CDR3 is TGTGCCAGCAGGACACAGGAGAGCTCCTACAATGAGCAGTTCTTC.

This chain uses TRBV5-1 with TRBJ2-1; 9 bases align to TRBD2. CDR3 length: 15 amino acids. Germline CDR1 is SGHRS and CDR2 is YFSETQ. J gave up 8 bases and V 4 bases, and 10 bases lay outside the gene matches. The CDR3 region has the DNA TGCGCCAGCAGCCCCCTTGAGCGGGGGGCGGATGAGCAGTTCTTC. This encodes CASSPLERGADEQFF.

The chain combines TRBV5-5 with TRBJ1-2; D possibly corresponds to TRBD1 (6 bases). The CDR3 is 14 amino acids. Trimming cost V 4 bases and J 6 bases, with 16 bases left between them. CDR1 and CDR2 from the germline V gene are SGHKS and YYEKEE (reference sequence). CDR3 sequence reads: CASSRRQAHNGYTF. The CDR3 DNA is TGTGCCAGCAGCAGACGACAGGCACACAATGGCTACACCTTC.

The count of this clone is one. V gene TRBV6-5 combines with J gene TRBJ2-5; TRBD1 is a possible D gene (5 bases). CDR1 MNHEY and CDR2 SVGAGI come from the germline V gene. The CDR3 sequence is 15 residues long. The V end was cut by 5 bases, the J end by 1 base, with 14 bases between. CDR3 coding DNA: TGTGCCAGCAGTCAAACCACAGGATTCCAAGAGACCCAGTACTTC. Translated, it gives CASSQTTGFQETQYF.

The CDR3 DNA reads as TGTGCCAGCAGCTTGGGACAGATTGAGGAGACCCAGTACTTC. This codes for CASSLGQIEETQYF. This chain connects TRBV5-4 to TRBJ2-5, with D tentatively TRBD1 (5 bases). Trimming left V 0 bases short and J 5 bases short, with 11 bases between. The germline V gene encodes CDR1 SGHNT and CDR2 YYREEE (reference sequence). This CDR3 is 14 amino acids long.

The rearrangement joins TRBV6-5 to TRBJ1-2, with D hard to call. V gave up 4 bases and J gave up 7 bases, with 16 bases separating them. This CDR3 has 14 residues. From germline, CDR1 is MNHEY and CDR2 SVGAGI. CDR3 DNA: TGTGCCAGCAGTTCGGGATTAGTAGGGAGTGGCTACACCTTC. It codes for CASSSGLVGSGYTF.

The chain links TRBV11-2 to TRBJ2-5; unclear D gene. This CDR3 has 14 amino acids. The V end was cut by 7 bases, the J end by 5 bases, with 17 bases between. CDR1 SGHAT and CDR2 FQNNGV come from the germline V gene. The CDR3 DNA sequence: TGTGCCAGCATCCCAGGTCCCTATGGGGAGACCCAGTACTTC. It encodes CASIPGPYGETQYF.

This chain joins TRBV18 and TRBJ2-7, with 7 bases lining up with TRBD1. The germline V gene has CDR1 KGHSH and CDR2 LQKENI. The V segment lost 3 bases and the J segment 6 bases; nucleotides outside the gene matches: 8. CDR3 size: 14 residues. For the CDR3, the DNA is TGTGCCAGCTCACCGATGACAGGGCTGGGCGAGCAGTACTTC. Translated: CASSPMTGLGEQYF.

V and J are TRBV18 and TRBJ2-1; D gene unclear. CDR1 is KGHSH, CDR2 LQKENI, per germline. The CDR3 spans 13 residues. Trimming cost V 1 base and J 6 bases, with 7 bases left between them. As DNA, the CDR3 is TGTGCCAGCTCACCACGGGCCAGCAATGAGCAGTTCTTC. Amino acids: CASSPRASNEQFF.

This clone is a singleton in its sample. The chain employs TRBV5-1 and TRBJ2-5; unclear D gene. Trimming cost V 2 bases and J 2 bases, with 7 bases left between them. Germline-derived CDR1 and CDR2 are SGHRS and YFSETQ. CDR3 length: 13 residues. CDR3 residues: CASSLGDQETQYF. CDR3 sequence (DNA): TGCGCCAGCAGCTTAGGAGATCAAGAGACCCAGTACTTC.

V is TRBV2 and J is TRBJ2-1; TRBD2 matches 13 bases. The J segment lost 8 bases and the V segment lost 10 bases, leaving 8 bases of the junction unmatched. This CDR3 is built from 14 residues. Germline V gene lookup returns CDR1 SNHLY and CDR2 FYNNEI. This CDR3 reads CATATSGRMDEQFF. The CDR3 region has the DNA TGTGCCACGGCGACTAGCGGGAGGATGGATGAGCAGTTCTTC.

The rearrangement links TRBV11-3 to TRBJ2-5, with a weak D call TRBD2 (6 bases). This CDR3 has 16 amino acids. Germline V gene data show CDR1 as SGHNT and CDR2 as YENEEA. The germline V and J ends were trimmed by 5 bases and 0 bases, with 16 bases remaining between them. For the CDR3, the DNA is TGTGCCAGCAGCAAAGAGAGCGGGCGAAACCAAGAGACCCAGTACTTC. Its protein is CASSKESGRNQETQYF. Variable domain in full (rest from reference TRBV11-3 and TRBJ2-5): EAGVVQSPRYKIIEKKQPVAFWCNPISGHNTLYWYLQNLGQGPELLIRYENEEAVDDSQLPKDRFSAERLKGVDSTLKIQPAELGDSAVYLCASSKESGRNQETQYFGPGTRLLVL.